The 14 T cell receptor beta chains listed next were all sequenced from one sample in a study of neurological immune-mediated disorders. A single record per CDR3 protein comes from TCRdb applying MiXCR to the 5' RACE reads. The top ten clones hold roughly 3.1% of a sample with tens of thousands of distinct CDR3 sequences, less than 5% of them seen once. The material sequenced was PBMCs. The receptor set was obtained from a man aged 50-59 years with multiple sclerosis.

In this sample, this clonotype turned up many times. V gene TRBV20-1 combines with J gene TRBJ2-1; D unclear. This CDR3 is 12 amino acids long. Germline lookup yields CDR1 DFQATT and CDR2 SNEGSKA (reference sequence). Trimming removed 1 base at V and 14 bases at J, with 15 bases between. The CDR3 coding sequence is TGCAGTGCTAGAGGGTCCCCCTATTACGAGTTCTTC. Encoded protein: CSARGSPYYEFF.

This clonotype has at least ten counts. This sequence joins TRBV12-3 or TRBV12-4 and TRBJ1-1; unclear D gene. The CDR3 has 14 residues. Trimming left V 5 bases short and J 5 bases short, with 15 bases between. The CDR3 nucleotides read TGTGCCAGCAGTAACAGTTCCGGCGGGACTGAAGCTTTCTTT. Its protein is CASSNSSGGTEAFF.

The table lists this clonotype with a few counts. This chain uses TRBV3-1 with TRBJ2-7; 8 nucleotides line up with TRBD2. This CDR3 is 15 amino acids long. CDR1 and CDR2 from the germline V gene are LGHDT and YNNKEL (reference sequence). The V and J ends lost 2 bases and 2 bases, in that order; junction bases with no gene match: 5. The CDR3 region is CASSQISGATYEQYF. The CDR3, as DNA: TGTGCCAGCAGCCAAATTAGCGGGGCAACCTACGAGCAGTACTTC.

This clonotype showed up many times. In nucleotides, the CDR3 is TGTGCCAGCAGCTTAGTTCTGCCCTCTGGGGCCAACGTCCTGACTTTC. As protein: CASSLVLPSGANVLTF. This chain connects TRBV7-2 to TRBJ2-6; unclear D gene. Germline values: CDR1 SGHTA, CDR2 FQGNSA. This CDR3 has 16 residues. Between the trimmed V and J ends, which lost 1 base and 0 bases, there was a span of 7 bases.

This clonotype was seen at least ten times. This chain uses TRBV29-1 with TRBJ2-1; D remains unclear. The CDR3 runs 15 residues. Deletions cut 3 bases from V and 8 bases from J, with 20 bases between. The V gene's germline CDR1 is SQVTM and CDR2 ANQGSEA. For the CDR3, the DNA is TGCAGCGTTGAGGATTTCCGGGCCCCAGAGGATGAGCAGTTCTTC. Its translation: CSVEDFRAPEDEQFF.

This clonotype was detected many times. CDR3 DNA sequence: TGTGCCAGCAGCCGGAAGACAGGGGGGACTGAAGCTTTCTTT. This codes for CASSRKTGGTEAFF. The V gene is TRBV5-5, the J gene TRBJ1-1; 9 nucleotides agree with TRBD1. The germline V gene encodes CDR1 SGHKS and CDR2 YYEKEE (reference sequence). The CDR3 runs to 14 residues. The ends lost 4 bases at V and 5 bases at J; junction bases unmatched: 6. The variable domain in full, with the rest retrieved from reference TRBV5-5 and TRBJ1-1, is DAGVTQSPTHLIKTRGQQVTLRCSPISGHKSVSWYQQVLGQGPQFIFQYYEKEERGRGNFPDRFSARQFPNYSSELNVNALLLGDSALYLCASSRKTGGTEAFFGQGTRLTVV.

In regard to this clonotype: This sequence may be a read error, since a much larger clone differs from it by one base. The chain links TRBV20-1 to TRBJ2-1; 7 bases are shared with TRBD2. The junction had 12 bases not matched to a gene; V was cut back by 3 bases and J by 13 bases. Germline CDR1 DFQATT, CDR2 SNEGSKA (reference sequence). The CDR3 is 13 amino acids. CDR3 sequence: CSASGGWGGDQFF. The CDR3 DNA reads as TGCAGTGCTAGCGGGGGGTGGGGCGGTGATCAGTTCTTC.

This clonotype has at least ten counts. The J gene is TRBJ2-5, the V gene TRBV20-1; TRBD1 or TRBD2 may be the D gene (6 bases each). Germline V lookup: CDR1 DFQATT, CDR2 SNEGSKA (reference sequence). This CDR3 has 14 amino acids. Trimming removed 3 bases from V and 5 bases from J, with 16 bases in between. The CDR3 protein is CSASPRGAGETQYF. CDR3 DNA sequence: TGCAGTGCTAGCCCAAGGGGGGCTGGCGAGACCCAGTACTTC.

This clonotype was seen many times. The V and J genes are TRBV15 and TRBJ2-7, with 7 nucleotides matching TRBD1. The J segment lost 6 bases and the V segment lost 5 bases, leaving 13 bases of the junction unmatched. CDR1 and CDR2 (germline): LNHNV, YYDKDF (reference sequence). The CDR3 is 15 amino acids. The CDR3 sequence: CATSEVRDSPIEQYF. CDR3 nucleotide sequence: TGTGCCACCAGCGAAGTCCGGGACAGTCCTATCGAGCAGTACTTC.

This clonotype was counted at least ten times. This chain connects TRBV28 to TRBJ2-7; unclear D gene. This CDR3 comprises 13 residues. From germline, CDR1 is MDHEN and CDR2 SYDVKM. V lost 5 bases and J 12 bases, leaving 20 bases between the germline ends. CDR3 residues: CASSPHAPPARYF. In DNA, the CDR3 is TGTGCCAGCAGTCCTCATGCCCCGCCTGCCCGGTACTTC.

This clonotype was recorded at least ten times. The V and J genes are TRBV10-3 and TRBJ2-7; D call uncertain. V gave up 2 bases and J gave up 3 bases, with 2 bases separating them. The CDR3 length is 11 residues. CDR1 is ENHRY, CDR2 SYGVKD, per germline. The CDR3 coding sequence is TGTGCCATCAGTGAGGGCTACGAGCAGTACTTC. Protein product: CAISEGYEQYF.

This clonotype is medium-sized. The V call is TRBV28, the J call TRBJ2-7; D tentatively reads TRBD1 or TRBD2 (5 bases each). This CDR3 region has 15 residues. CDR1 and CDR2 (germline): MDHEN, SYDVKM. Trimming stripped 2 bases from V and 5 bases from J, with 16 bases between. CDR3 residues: CASSLAPRGAHEQYF. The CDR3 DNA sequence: TGTGCCAGCAGTTTAGCCCCCAGAGGGGCCCACGAGCAGTACTTC.

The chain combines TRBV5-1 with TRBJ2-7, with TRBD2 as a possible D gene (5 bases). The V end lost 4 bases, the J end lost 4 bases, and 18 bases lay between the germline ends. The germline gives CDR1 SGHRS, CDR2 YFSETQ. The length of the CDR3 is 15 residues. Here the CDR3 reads CASSTGREKIYEQYF. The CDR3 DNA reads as TGCGCCAGCAGCACCGGACGGGAAAAGATTTACGAGCAGTACTTC.

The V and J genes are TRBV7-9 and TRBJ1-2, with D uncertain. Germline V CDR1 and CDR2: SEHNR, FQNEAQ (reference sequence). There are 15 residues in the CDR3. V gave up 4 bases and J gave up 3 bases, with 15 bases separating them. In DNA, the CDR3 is TGTGCCAGCAGCTACGCGATTTCTATGGACTATGGCTACACCTTC. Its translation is CASSYAISMDYGYTF.